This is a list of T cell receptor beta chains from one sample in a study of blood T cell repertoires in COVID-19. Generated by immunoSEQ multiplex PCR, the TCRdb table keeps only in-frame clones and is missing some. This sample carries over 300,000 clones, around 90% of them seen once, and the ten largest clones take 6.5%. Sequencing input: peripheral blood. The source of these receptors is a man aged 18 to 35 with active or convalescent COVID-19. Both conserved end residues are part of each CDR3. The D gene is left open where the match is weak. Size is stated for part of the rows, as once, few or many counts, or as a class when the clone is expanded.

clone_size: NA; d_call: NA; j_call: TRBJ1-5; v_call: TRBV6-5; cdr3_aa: CASSLVLGQPQHF; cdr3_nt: TGTGCCAGCAGTTTAGTCCTCGGTCAGCCCCAGCATTTT
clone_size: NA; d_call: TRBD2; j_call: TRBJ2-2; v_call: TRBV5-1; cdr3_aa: CASSLDRGLAGSGELFF; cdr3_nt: TGCGCCAGCAGCTTGGACCGAGGACTAGCCGGGTCCGGGGAGCTGTTTTTT
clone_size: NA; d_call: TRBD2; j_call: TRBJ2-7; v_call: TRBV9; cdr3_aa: CASSSVAGLEQYF; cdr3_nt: TGTGCCAGCAGCTCCGTAGCGGGCCTCGAGCAGTACTTC
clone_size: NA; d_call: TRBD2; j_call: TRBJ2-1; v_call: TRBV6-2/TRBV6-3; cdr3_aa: CASSYSWSGGIDNEQFF; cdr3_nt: TGTGCCAGCAGTTACTCGTGGTCGGGGGGTATCGACAATGAGCAGTTCTTC
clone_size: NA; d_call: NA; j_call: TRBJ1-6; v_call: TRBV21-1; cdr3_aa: CASTPPRGSYNSPLHF; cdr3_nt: TGTGCCAGCACCCCTCCCCGGGGTTCCTATAATTCACCCCTCCACTTT
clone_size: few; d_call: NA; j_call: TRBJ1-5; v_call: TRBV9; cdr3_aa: CASSVADSQPQHF; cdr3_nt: TGTGCCAGCAGCGTAGCAGACAGTCAGCCCCAGCATTTT
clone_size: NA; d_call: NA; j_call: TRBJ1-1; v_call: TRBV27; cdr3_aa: CASSLFSRMNTEAFF; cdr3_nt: TGTGCCAGCAGTTTATTTTCCAGAATGAACACTGAAGCTTTCTTT
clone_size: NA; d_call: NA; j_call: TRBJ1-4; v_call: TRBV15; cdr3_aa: CATSRDFSREKLFF; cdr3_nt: TGTGCCACCAGCAGAGATTTTTCGCGAGAAAAACTGTTTTTT
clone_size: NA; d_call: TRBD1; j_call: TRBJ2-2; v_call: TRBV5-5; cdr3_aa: CASSPRGQGNGELFF; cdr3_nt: TGTGCCAGCAGCCCCCGAGGACAGGGGAACGGGGAGCTGTTTTTT
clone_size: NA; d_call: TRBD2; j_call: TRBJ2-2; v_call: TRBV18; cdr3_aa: CASSPFGLAGKNTGELFF; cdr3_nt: TGTGCCAGCTCACCATTCGGGCTAGCGGGGAAGAACACCGGGGAGCTGTTTTTT
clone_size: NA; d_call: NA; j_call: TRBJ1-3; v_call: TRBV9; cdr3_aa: CASSVAAISGNTIYF; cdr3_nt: TGTGCCAGCAGCGTGGCGGCGATCTCTGGAAACACCATATATTTT
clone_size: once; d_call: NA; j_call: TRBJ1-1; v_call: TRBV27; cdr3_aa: CASSLSNRPWVGAFF; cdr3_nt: TGTGCCAGCAGTTTATCAAACAGGCCGTGGGTGGGGGCTTTCTTT
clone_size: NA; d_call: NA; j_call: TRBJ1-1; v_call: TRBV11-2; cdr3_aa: CASSLGTQGRGTEAFF; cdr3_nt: TGTGCCAGCAGCTTAGGAACACAGGGAAGGGGCACTGAAGCTTTCTTT
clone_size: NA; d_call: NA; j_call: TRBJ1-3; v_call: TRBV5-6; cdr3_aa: CASSLAYTGRFGNTIYF; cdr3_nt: TGTGCCAGCAGCTTGGCCTACACAGGTCGATTTGGAAACACCATATATTTT
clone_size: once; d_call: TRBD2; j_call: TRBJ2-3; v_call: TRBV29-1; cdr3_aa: CSVEDLPSGSTDTQYF; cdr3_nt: TGCAGCGTTGAAGATCTTCCTAGCGGAAGCACAGATACGCAGTATTTT
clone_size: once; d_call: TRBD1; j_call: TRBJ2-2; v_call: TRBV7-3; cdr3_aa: CASSPQGAVNTGELFF; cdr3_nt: TGTGCCAGCAGCCCACAGGGGGCAGTGAACACCGGGGAGCTGTTTTTT
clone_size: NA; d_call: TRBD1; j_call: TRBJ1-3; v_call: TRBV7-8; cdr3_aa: CASSLAVRGPGNTIYF; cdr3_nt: TGTGCCAGCAGCTTAGCGGTCAGGGGGCCTGGAAACACCATATATTTT
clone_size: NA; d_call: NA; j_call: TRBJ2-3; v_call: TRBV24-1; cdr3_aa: CATSDAGIWKSDTQYF; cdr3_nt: TGTGCCACCAGTGATGCAGGGATTTGGAAGTCAGATACGCAGTATTTT
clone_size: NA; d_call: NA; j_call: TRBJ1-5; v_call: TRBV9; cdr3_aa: CASSGGFGSNQPQHF; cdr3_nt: TGTGCCAGCAGCGGAGGGTTTGGAAGCAATCAGCCCCAGCATTTT
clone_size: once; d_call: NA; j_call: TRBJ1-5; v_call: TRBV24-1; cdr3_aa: CATSDAGAINQPQHF; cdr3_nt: TGTGCCACCAGTGACGCAGGGGCTATCAATCAGCCCCAGCATTTT
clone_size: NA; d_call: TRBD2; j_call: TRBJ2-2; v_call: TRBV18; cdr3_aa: CASSPGLAGLTGELFF; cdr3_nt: TGTGCCAGCTCACCCGGACTAGCGGGCCTCACCGGGGAGCTGTTTTTT
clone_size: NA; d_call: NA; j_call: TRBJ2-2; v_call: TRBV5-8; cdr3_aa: CASSLMNSVTGELFF; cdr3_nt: TGTGCCAGCAGCTTGATGAATAGCGTCACCGGGGAGCTGTTTTTT
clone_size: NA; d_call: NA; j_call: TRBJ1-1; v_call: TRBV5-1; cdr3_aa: CASSLVAGMNTEAFF; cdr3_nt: TGCGCCAGCAGCTTGGTAGCGGGCATGAACACTGAAGCTTTCTTT
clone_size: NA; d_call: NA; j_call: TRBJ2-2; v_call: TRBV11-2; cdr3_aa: CASSLDPRNTGELFF; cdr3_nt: TGTGCCAGCAGCTTAGATCCGCGGAACACCGGGGAGCTGTTTTTT
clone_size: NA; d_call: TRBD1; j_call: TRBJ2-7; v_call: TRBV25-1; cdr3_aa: CASSEFDDRGYEQYF; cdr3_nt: TGTGCCAGCAGTGAATTTGACGACAGGGGGTACGAGCAGTACTTC